This T cell receptor (beta chain) appears in the sequencing data of a study of T cells in Graves' hyperthyroidism and ophthalmopathy. On the study more broadly: Peripheral blood was secured at the point of initial diagnosis, before any treatment.

Under 12 ml fresh peripheral blood yielded the PBMCs. Amplified TCR beta CDR3 regions came from RNA transcripts. TCR CDR3 underwent first-round RT-PCR with the HTBI primer set. MiXCR, run by TCRdb on the multiplex PCR reads, gives a single entry per CDR3 protein. This sample carries under 350,000 distinct CDR3 sequences, about 18% of them seen once, and the ten largest clones take approximately 57%. This clonotype has ten or more counts. Antigen specificity is unknown. Study findings and constraints: From stable hyperthyroidism, ophthalmopathy was set apart by a 13 V-J model.

CDR1 is DFQATT and CDR2 is SNEGSKA in the germline V gene (reference sequence). V lost 6 bases and J lost 1, with 15 bases in between. The CDR3 sequence is 14 residues long. The sample consisted of blood. This receptor was taken from an older woman with Graves' ophthalmopathy. The rearrangement uses TRBV20-1 and TRBJ1-1; no clear D. DNA of the CDR3: TGCAGTGCAAACAAGGGAGGGCCGAACACTGAAGCTTTCTTT. Translated, it gives CSANKGGPNTEAFF.